This T cell receptor (beta chain) stems from a study of blood T cell repertoires in COVID-19. The CDR3 sequence is 17 residues long. Trimming cost V 5 bases and J 1 base, with 20 bases left between them. Germline lookup yields CDR1 MDHEN and CDR2 SYDVKM. Per the authors' pipeline: Amplifying reference gene primers gave estimates of nucleated cell counts. Clones were sequenced by immunoSEQ multiplex PCR, and TCRdb holds only the in-frame ones, with some missing. That table is the source of V, J and clone size, and D and trimming were worked out from the DNA. Found here are 150,000 or so clones, 88% of them singletons; the top ten hold 1.5%.

Sequences were obtained from peripheral blood. The chain has TRBV28 and TRBJ1-2, with D tentatively TRBD1 (5 bases). This clonotype was sampled from an older woman with acute or convalescent COVID-19. The CDR3 bases are TGTGCCAGCAGTGTACCCTATGGGCAGGGCAGTAACTATGGCTACACCTTC. Translation gives CASSVPYGQGSNYGYTF.